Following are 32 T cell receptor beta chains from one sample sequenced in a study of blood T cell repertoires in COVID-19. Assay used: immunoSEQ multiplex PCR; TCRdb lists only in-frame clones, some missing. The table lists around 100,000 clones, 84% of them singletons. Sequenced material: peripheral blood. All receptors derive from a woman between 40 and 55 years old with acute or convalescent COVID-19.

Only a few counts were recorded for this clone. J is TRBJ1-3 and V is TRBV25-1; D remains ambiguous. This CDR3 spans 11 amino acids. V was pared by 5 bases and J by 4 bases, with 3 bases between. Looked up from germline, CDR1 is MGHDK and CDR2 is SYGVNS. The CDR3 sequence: CASSPGNTIYF. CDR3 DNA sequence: TGTGCCAGCAGTCCAGGAAACACCATATATTTT.

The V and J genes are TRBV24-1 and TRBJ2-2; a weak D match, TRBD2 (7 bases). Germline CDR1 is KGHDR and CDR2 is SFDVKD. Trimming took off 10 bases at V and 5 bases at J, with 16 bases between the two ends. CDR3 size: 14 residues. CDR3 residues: CATVGRGRTGELFF. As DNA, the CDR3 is TGTGCCACGGTGGGGCGGGGGCGTACCGGGGAGCTGTTTTTT.

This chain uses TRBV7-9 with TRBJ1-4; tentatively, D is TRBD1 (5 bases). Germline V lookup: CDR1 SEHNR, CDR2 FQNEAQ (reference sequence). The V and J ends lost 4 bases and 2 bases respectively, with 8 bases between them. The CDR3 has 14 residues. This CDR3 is CASSSRQTNEKLFF. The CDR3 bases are TGTGCCAGCAGCTCCAGACAGACTAATGAAAAACTGTTTTTT.

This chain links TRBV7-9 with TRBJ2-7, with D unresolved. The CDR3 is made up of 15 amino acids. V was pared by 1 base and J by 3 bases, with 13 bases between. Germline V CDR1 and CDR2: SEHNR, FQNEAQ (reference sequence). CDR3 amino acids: CASSLETRQNYEQYF. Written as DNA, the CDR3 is TGTGCCAGCAGCTTAGAGACTCGCCAGAACTACGAGCAGTACTTC.

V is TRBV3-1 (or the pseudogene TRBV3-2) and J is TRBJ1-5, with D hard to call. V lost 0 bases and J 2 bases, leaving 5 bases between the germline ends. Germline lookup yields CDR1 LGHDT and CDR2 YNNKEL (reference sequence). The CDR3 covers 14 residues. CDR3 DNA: TGTGCCAGCAGCCAAGATCGAGGCAATCAGCCCCAGCATTTT. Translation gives CASSQDRGNQPQHF.

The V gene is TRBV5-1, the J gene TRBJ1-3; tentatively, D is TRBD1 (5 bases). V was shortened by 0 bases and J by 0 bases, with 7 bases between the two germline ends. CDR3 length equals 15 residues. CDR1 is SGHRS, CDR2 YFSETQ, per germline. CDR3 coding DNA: TGCGCCAGCAGCTTGGGACAGAGCTCTGGAAACACCATATATTTT. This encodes CASSLGQSSGNTIYF. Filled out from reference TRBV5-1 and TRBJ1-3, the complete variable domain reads KAGVTQTPRYLIKTRGQQVTLSCSPISGHRSVSWYQQTPGQGLQFLFEYFSETQRNKGNFPGRFSGRQFSNSRSEMNVSTLELGDSALYLCASSLGQSSGNTIYFGEGSWLTVV.

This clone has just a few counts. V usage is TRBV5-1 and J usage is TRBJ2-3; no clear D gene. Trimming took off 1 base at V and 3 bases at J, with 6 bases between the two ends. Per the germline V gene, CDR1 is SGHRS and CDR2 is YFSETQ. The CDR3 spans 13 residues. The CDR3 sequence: CASSLPVTDTQYF. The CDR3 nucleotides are TGCGCCAGCAGCTTGCCCGTAACAGATACGCAGTATTTT. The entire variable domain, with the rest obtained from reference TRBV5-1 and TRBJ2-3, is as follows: KAGVTQTPRYLIKTRGQQVTLSCSPISGHRSVSWYQQTPGQGLQFLFEYFSETQRNKGNFPGRFSGRQFSNSRSEMNVSTLELGDSALYLCASSLPVTDTQYFGPGTRLTVL.

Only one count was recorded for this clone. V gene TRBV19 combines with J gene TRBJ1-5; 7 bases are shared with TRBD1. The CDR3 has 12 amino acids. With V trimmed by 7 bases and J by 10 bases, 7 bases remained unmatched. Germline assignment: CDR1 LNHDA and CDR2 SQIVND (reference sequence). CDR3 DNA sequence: TGTGCCAGTAACCCCGACAGGGCTCCCCAGCATTTT. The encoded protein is CASNPDRAPQHF.

CDR3 residues: CASSLVPGQPQHF. In nucleotides, the CDR3 is TGCGCCAGCAGCTTGGTTCCGGGGCAGCCCCAGCATTTT. This sequence joins TRBV5-1 and TRBJ1-5; unclear D gene. Per the germline V gene, CDR1 is SGHRS and CDR2 is YFSETQ. The CDR3 extends over 13 amino acids. Trimming removed 0 bases from V and 7 bases from J, with 8 bases in between.

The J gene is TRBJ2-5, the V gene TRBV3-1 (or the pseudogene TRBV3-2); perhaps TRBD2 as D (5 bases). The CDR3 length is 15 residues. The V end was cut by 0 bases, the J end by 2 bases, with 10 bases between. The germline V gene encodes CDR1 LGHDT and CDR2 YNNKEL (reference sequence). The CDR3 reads CASSQERSGQETQYF. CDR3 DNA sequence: TGTGCCAGCAGCCAAGAACGCAGCGGACAAGAGACCCAGTACTTC.

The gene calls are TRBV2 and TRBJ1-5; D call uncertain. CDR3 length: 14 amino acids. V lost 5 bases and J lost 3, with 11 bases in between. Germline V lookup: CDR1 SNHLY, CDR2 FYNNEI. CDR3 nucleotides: TGTGCCAGCAGTTGGAGTTTGTTCAATCAGCCCCAGCATTTT. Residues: CASSWSLFNQPQHF.

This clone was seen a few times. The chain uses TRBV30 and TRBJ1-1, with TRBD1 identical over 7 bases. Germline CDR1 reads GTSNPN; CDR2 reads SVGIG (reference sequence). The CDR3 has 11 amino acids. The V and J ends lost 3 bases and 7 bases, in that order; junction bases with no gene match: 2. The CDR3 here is CAWSGTVEAFF. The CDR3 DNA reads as TGTGCCTGGAGCGGGACAGTTGAAGCTTTCTTT.

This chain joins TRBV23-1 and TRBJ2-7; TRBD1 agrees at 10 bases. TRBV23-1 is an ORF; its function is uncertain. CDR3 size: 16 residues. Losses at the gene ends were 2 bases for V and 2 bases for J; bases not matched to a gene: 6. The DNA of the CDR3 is TGCGCCAGCAGTCAAAACCGGGACAGGGGAACCTACGAGCAGTACTTC. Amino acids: CASSQNRDRGTYEQYF.

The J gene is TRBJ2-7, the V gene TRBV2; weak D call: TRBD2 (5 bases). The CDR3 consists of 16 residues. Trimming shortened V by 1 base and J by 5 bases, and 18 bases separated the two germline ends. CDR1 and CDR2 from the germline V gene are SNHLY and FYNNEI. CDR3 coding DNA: TGTGCCAGCAGTGAAGTCCTCCAGGTTGGGAGAAACGAGCAGTACTTC. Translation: CASSEVLQVGRNEQYF.

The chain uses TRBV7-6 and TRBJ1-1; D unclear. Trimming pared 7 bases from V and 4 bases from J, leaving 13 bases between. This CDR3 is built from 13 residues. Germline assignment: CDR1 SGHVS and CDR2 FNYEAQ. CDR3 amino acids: CASTLSRGTEAFF. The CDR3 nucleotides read TGTGCCAGCACCCTTAGTCGAGGCACTGAAGCTTTCTTT.

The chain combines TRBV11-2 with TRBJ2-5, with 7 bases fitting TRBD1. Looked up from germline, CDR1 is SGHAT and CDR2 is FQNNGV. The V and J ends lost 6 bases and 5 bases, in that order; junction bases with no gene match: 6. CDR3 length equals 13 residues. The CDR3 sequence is CASSQGVRETQYF. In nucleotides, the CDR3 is TGTGCCAGCAGTCAGGGGGTCCGGGAGACCCAGTACTTC.

The CDR3 here is CASSGLAVPYEQYF. In DNA form, the CDR3 reads TGTGCCAGCAGCGGGCTAGCGGTCCCCTACGAGCAGTACTTC. This chain links TRBV7-9 with TRBJ2-7; 7 bases map to TRBD2. The CDR3 totals 14 residues. After removal of 5 bases from V and 2 bases from J, the junction contained 6 bases not matched to a gene. Germline CDR1 SEHNR, CDR2 FQNEAQ (reference sequence).

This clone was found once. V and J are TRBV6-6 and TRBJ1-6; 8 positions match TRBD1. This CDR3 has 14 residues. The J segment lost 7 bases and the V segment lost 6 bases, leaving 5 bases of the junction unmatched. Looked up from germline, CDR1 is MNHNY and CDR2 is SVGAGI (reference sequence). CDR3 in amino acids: CASRGGQDNSPLHF. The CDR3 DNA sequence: TGTGCCAGCAGGGGGGGACAGGACAATTCACCCCTCCACTTT.

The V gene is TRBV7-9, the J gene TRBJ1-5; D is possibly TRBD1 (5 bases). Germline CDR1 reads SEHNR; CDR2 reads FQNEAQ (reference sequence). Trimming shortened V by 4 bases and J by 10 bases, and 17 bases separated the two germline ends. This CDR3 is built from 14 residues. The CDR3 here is CASSSGTPPNPQHF. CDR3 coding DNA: TGTGCCAGCAGCTCGGGGACTCCCCCTAACCCCCAGCATTTT.

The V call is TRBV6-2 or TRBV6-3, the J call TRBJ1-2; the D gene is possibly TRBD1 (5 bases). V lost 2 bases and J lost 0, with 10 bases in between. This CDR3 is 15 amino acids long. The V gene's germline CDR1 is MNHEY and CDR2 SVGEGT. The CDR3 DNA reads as TGTGCCAGCAGTTACGGGGGGGTAGCTAACTATGGCTACACCTTC. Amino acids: CASSYGGVANYGYTF.

The CDR3 region is CASSGQGGGIQSPLHF. DNA for the CDR3: TGTGCCAGCAGCGGACAGGGGGGAGGAATTCAGTCACCCCTCCACTTT. The rearrangement joins TRBV7-2 to TRBJ1-6; TRBD1 agrees at 10 bases. The junction had 11 bases not matched to a gene; V was cut back by 5 bases and J by 10 bases. Looked up from germline, CDR1 is SGHTA and CDR2 is FQGNSA. The CDR3 is 16 amino acids.

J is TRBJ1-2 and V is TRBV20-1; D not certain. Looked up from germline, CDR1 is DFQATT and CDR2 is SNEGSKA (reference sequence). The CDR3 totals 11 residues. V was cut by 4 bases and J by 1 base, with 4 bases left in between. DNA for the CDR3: TGCAGTGCTACTGTTAACTATGGCTACACCTTC. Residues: CSATVNYGYTF.

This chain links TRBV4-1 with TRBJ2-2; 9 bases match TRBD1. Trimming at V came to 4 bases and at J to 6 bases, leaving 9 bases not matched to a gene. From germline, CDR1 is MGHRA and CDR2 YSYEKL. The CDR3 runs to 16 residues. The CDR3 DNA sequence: TGCGCCAGCAGCCTCAGGACAGGGGATATCCCCGGGGAGCTGTTTTTT. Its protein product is CASSLRTGDIPGELFF.

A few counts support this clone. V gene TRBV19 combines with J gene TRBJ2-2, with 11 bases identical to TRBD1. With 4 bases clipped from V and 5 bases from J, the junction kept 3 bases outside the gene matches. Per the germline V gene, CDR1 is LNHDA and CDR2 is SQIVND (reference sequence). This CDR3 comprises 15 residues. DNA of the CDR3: TGTGCCAGTAGTACCGGACAGGGGGCAACCGGGGAGCTGTTTTTT. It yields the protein CASSTGQGATGELFF.

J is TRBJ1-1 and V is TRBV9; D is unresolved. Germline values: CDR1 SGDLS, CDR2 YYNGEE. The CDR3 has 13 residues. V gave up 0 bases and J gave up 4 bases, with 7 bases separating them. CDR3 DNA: TGTGCCAGCAGCGTAGGAGCAAGCACTGAAGCTTTCTTT. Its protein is CASSVGASTEAFF. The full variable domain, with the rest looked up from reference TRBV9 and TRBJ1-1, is DSGVTQTPKHLITATGQRVTLRCSPRSGDLSVYWYQQSLDQGLQFLIQYYNGEERAKGNILERFSAQQFPDLHSELNLSSLELGDSALYFCASSVGASTEAFFGQGTRLTVV.

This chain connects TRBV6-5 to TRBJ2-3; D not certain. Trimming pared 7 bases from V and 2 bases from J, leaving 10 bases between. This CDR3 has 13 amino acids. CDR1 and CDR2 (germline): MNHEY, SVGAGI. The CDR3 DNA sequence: TGTGCCAGCATCGAACAGAACACAGATACGCAGTATTTT. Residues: CASIEQNTDTQYF.

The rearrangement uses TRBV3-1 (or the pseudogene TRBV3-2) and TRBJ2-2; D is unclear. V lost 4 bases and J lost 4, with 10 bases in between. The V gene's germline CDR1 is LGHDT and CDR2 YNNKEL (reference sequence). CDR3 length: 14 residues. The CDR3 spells CASSPGSITGELFF. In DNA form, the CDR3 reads TGTGCCAGCAGCCCCGGGTCGATCACCGGGGAGCTGTTTTTT.

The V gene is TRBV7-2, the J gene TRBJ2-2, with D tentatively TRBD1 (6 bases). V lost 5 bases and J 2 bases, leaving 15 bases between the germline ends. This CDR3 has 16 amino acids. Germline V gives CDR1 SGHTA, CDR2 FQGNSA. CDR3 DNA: TGTGCCAGCAGCCGGCGGACAGTCGGAAACACCGGGGAGCTGTTTTTT. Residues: CASSRRTVGNTGELFF. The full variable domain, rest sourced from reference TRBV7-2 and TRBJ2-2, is GAGVSQSPSNKVTEKGKDVELRCDPISGHTALYWYRQSLGQGLEFLIYFQGNSAPDKSGLPSDRFSAERTGGSVSTLTIQRTQQEDSAVYLCASSRRTVGNTGELFFGEGSRLTVL.

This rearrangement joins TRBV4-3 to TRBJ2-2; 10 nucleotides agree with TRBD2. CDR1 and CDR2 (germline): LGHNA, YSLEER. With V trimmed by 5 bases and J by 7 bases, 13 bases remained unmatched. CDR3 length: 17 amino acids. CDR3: CASSESRAGGPGGELFF. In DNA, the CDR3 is TGCGCCAGCAGCGAATCCAGAGCGGGGGGGCCCGGCGGGGAGCTGTTTTTT.

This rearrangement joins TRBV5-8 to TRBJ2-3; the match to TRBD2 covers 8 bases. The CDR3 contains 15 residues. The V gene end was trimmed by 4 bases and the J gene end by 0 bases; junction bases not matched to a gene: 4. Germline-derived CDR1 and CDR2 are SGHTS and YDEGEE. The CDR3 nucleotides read TGTGCCAGCAGCCAGCGGGGGAGAAGCACAGATACGCAGTATTTT. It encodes CASSQRGRSTDTQYF.

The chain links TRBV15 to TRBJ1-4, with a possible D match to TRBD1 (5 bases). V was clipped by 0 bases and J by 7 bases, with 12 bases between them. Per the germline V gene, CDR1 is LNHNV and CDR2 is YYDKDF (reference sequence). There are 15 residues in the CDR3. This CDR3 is CATSREGGSGEKLFF. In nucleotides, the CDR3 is TGTGCCACCAGCAGAGAGGGGGGGTCTGGTGAAAAACTGTTTTTT.

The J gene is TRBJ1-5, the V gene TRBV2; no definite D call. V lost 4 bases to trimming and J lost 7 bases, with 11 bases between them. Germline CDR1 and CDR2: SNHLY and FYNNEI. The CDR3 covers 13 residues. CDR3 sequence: CASSVRGGQPQHF. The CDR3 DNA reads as TGTGCCAGCAGTGTTCGGGGTGGGCAGCCCCAGCATTTT.